This T cell receptor (beta chain) was observed in a study of T cell responses to AZD1222 COVID-19 vaccine. Produced via immunoSEQ multiplex PCR; TCRdb's table is partial and in-frame only. This table holds about 100,000 clones, approximately 91% found once. Study-level results: Most donors were white British and more were female, and clonal diversity was possibly underestimated. The breadth and depth of Spike-specific TCRs increased once two AZD1222 doses had been given.

Points on this clone: Its specificity is unknown.

This clonotype was obtained from an adult in good health. Source: peripheral blood, taken on day 0 of AZD1222 vaccination.

CDR3 region: CSVLTGGVDGTQYF. In nucleotides, the CDR3 is TGCAGCGTTTTGACAGGGGGTGTGGATGGGACCCAGTACTTC. The rearrangement links TRBV29-1 to TRBJ2-5; 9 nucleotides agree with TRBD1. CDR1 and CDR2 from the germline V gene are SQVTM and ANQGSEA. Trimming removed 5 bases from V and 7 bases from J; junction bases left unmatched: 11. The CDR3 spans 14 residues.